Presented here are 21 T cell receptor beta chains from one specimen sequenced in a study of cytomegalovirus exposure and HLA in healthy donors. Both 60 Vbeta primers and 13 Jbeta primers went into the PCR. Sequencing used immunoSEQ multiplex PCR; TCRdb keeps in-frame clones, though not all of them. The sample records under 150,000 clones, roughly three quarters being singletons. The sample comprised PBMCs. All receptors come from a male donor in good health and CMV-seronegative.

The chain carries TRBV10-3 and TRBJ2-7; TRBD1 is a possible D gene (6 bases). CDR1 ENHRY and CDR2 SYGVKD come from the germline V gene. The CDR3 sequence is 15 residues long. Deletions cut 5 bases from V and 7 bases from J, with 21 bases between. The CDR3 loop is CAISSTQGTLNEQYF. In DNA, the CDR3 is TGTGCCATCAGTAGTACGCAGGGGACCCTAAATGAGCAGTACTTC.

The DNA of the CDR3 is TGTGCCATCAGTGGGCCAGGACAGGGGACTGAAGCTTTCTTT. Residues: CAISGPGQGTEAFF. The chain couples TRBV10-3 to TRBJ1-1; TRBD1 aligns across 9 bases. Germline loops: CDR1 ENHRY, CDR2 SYGVKD. This CDR3 spans 14 amino acids. Losses at the gene ends were 4 bases for V and 5 bases for J; bases not matched to a gene: 5.

This clone was observed once. V usage is TRBV29-1 and J usage is TRBJ1-2; perhaps TRBD1 as D (6 bases). The germline CDR1 and CDR2 sequences are SQVTM and ANQGSEA. The ends were cut back, 1 base at V and 14 bases at J, with 14 bases in the middle. The CDR3 is 11 residues long. This CDR3 reads CSVEVTGSGTF. Here the CDR3 DNA reads TGCAGCGTTGAAGTCACAGGGTCGGGAACCTTC.

This clone was seen a handful of times. The chain employs TRBV5-4 and TRBJ2-7, with a tentative D call TRBD2 (6 bases). Germline-derived CDR1 and CDR2 are SGHNT and YYREEE (reference sequence). CDR3 length equals 12 residues. V was trimmed by 1 base and J by 6 bases, leaving 8 bases between them. The CDR3 protein is CASSLSGSEQYF. CDR3 sequence (DNA): TGTGCCAGCAGCTTGAGCGGGTCCGAGCAGTACTTC.

The chain has TRBV20-1 and TRBJ1-2; no firm D call. The CDR3 has 11 residues. The V gene lost 0 bases and the J gene lost 7 bases, with 6 bases spanning the gap. Germline V gene lookup returns CDR1 DFQATT and CDR2 SNEGSKA (reference sequence). The CDR3: CSARDPGGYTF. In nucleotides, the CDR3 is TGCAGTGCTAGAGATCCAGGTGGCTACACCTTC.

This chain joins TRBV5-6 and TRBJ2-3, with D perhaps matching TRBD1 (5 bases). The CDR3 extends over 16 amino acids. With 1 base removed from V and 5 bases from J, the gap between germline ends came to 17 bases. The V gene's germline CDR1 is SGHDT and CDR2 YYEEEE. The CDR3 is CASSLRVKGPEDTQYF. Written as DNA, the CDR3 is TGTGCCAGCAGCTTGAGGGTGAAGGGGCCGGAAGATACGCAGTATTTT. The variable domain in full, completed from reference TRBV5-6 and TRBJ2-3, reads DAGVTQSPTHLIKTRGQQVTLRCSPKSGHDTVSWYQQALGQGPQFIFQYYEEEERQRGNFPDRFSGHQFPNYSSELNVNALLLGDSALYLCASSLRVKGPEDTQYFGPGTRLTVL.

The chain recombines TRBV4-3 with TRBJ1-1, with a weak D call TRBD1 (5 bases). The CDR3 contains 14 residues. The V end lost 0 bases, the J end lost 5 bases, and 10 bases lay between the germline ends. CDR1 is LGHNA and CDR2 is YSLEER in the germline V gene. The CDR3 sequence is CASSQDSGGTEAFF. In DNA form, the CDR3 reads TGCGCCAGCAGCCAAGATTCCGGGGGAACTGAAGCTTTCTTT.

CDR3 sequence reads: CASSRLAGAGETQYF. Written as DNA, the CDR3 is TGTGCCAGTAGTAGACTAGCGGGGGCCGGGGAGACCCAGTACTTC. The chain joins TRBV19 to TRBJ2-5; 12 bases align to TRBD2. V lost 4 bases, J lost 5 bases, and 5 bases stayed unmatched. This CDR3 contains 15 residues. Germline-derived CDR1 and CDR2 are LNHDA and SQIVND (reference sequence).

This clone was observed a few times. V and J are TRBV30 and TRBJ2-2; TRBD2 aligns across 7 bases. The CDR3 is 15 amino acids. Germline V CDR1 and CDR2: GTSNPN, SVGIG (reference sequence). V shed 0 bases, J shed 11 bases, and the junction held 12 bases outside the gene matches. This chain's CDR3 is CAWSVLGGYGRELFF. CDR3 DNA sequence: TGTGCCTGGAGTGTACTGGGGGGGTACGGCCGCGAGCTGTTTTTT. The full variable domain, in which reference TRBV30 and TRBJ2-2 provide the parts outside the CDR3, is SQTIHQWPATLVQPVGSPLSLECTVEGTSNPNLYWYRQAAGRGLQLLFYSVGIGQISSEVPQNLSASRPQDRQFILSSKKLLLSDSGFYLCAWSVLGGYGRELFFGEGSRLTVL.

Only a few counts were recorded for this clone. One junction end disagrees with the germline gene, perhaps due to a read error. The V call is TRBV6-1, the J call TRBJ2-4; D might be TRBD1 (6 bases). The CDR3 length is 12 residues. Looked up from germline, CDR1 is MNHNS and CDR2 is SASEGT. DNA for the CDR3: TGTGCCAGCAGTGACCCCATTAGGACAGTGGGCTTC. Its protein is CASSDPIRTVGF.

V is TRBV5-6 and J is TRBJ1-1; D is possibly TRBD1 (5 bases). This CDR3 comprises 14 residues. Germline loops: CDR1 SGHDT, CDR2 YYEEEE. V was pared by 2 bases and J by 5 bases, with 13 bases between. The CDR3, as DNA: TGTGCCAGCAGCTTCGCCCAGGAGGGGACTGAAGCTTTCTTT. Encoded protein: CASSFAQEGTEAFF. The full variable domain, completed using reference TRBV5-6 and TRBJ1-1, is DAGVTQSPTHLIKTRGQQVTLRCSPKSGHDTVSWYQQALGQGPQFIFQYYEEEERQRGNFPDRFSGHQFPNYSSELNVNALLLGDSALYLCASSFAQEGTEAFFGQGTRLTVV.

V usage is TRBV7-9 and J usage is TRBJ1-5; no clear D gene. Germline loops: CDR1 SEHNR, CDR2 FQNEAQ (reference sequence). The ends were cut back, 2 bases at V and 1 base at J, with 18 bases in the middle. The CDR3 loop spans 18 amino acids. This CDR3 reads CASSLQVGLGGSNQPQHF. CDR3 coding DNA: TGTGCCAGCAGCTTACAGGTCGGCCTTGGCGGGAGCAATCAGCCCCAGCATTTT.

The gene calls are TRBV30 and TRBJ2-2; D perhaps matches TRBD1 (6 bases). V lost 2 bases and J lost 5, with 24 bases in between. CDR1 is GTSNPN, CDR2 SVGIG, per germline (reference sequence). CDR3 length: 18 residues. The DNA of the CDR3 is TGTGCCTGGAGTCCCATCCCGGGACATAAACCAGGGACCGGGGAGCTGTTTTTT. This sequence encodes CAWSPIPGHKPGTGELFF. The complete variable domain, with remaining parts taken from reference TRBV30 and TRBJ2-2, reads SQTIHQWPATLVQPVGSPLSLECTVEGTSNPNLYWYRQAAGRGLQLLFYSVGIGQISSEVPQNLSASRPQDRQFILSSKKLLLSDSGFYLCAWSPIPGHKPGTGELFFGEGSRLTVL.

The chain uses TRBV29-1 and TRBJ1-1; D is uncertain. CDR1 and CDR2 (germline): SQVTM, ANQGSEA. The V gene lost 4 bases and the J gene lost 0 bases, with 12 bases spanning the gap. The CDR3 contains 14 residues. CDR3 region: CSVGEQSLNTEAFF. The CDR3 coding sequence is TGCAGCGTTGGTGAGCAAAGCTTGAACACTGAAGCTTTCTTT.

The chain has TRBV27 and TRBJ1-6; D perhaps matches TRBD1 (5 bases). The CDR3 is 13 residues long. Germline loops: CDR1 MNHEY, CDR2 SMNVEV (reference sequence). Trimming took 3 bases from V and 8 from J, leaving 8 bases between them. CDR3 loop: CASSLGGYSPLHF. DNA for the CDR3: TGTGCCAGCAGTTTGGGGGGATATTCACCCCTCCACTTT.

This sequence joins TRBV7-2 and TRBJ1-2, with 7 positions matching TRBD1. The germline V gene has CDR1 SGHTA and CDR2 FQGNSA. The CDR3 contains 13 residues. J was trimmed by 4 bases and V by 4 bases; bases with no gene match: 3. This chain's CDR3 is CASSSGQRYGYTF. CDR3 nucleotides: TGTGCCAGCAGCTCGGGACAGCGCTATGGCTACACCTTC.

Only one count was recorded for this clone. The V and J genes are TRBV10-3 and TRBJ2-2; TRBD1 matches 10 bases. Germline CDR1 and CDR2: ENHRY and SYGVKD. The CDR3 totals 15 residues. V lost 8 bases to trimming and J lost 5 bases; unmatched junction nucleotides: 8. Here the CDR3 DNA reads TGTGCCATCGGACTTGGACAGGGGGAGACCGGGGAGCTGTTTTTT. Its translation is CAIGLGQGETGELFF.

This rearrangement joins TRBV25-1 to TRBJ1-1, with D possibly matching TRBD1 (5 bases). Trimming stripped 1 base from V and 11 bases from J, with 14 bases between. This CDR3 is built from 13 residues. Germline lookup yields CDR1 MGHDK and CDR2 SYGVNS. CDR3 sequence (DNA): TGTGCCAGCAGTGAATCTAGGGGCCGGGGGGCTTTCTTT. Translated, it gives CASSESRGRGAFF.

This chain links TRBV7-2 with TRBJ2-5; tentatively, D is TRBD2 (5 bases). Germline V gene lookup returns CDR1 SGHTA and CDR2 FQGNSA. The V end was cut by 2 bases, the J end by 0 bases, with 13 bases between. The CDR3 contains 16 residues. As DNA, the CDR3 is TGTGCCAGCAGCTTAACGGGGTGGGCGAACCAAGAGACCCAGTACTTC. It encodes CASSLTGWANQETQYF.

The chain has TRBV7-2 and TRBJ1-6, with a tentative D call TRBD1 (6 bases). V was trimmed by 6 bases and J by 8 bases, leaving 14 bases between them. The CDR3 contains 14 residues. CDR1 is SGHTA, CDR2 FQGNSA, per germline. The CDR3 here is CASRGGGGYSPLHF. In nucleotides, the CDR3 is TGTGCCAGCAGGGGGGGCGGGGGGTATTCACCCCTCCACTTT.

The rearrangement uses TRBV7-2 and TRBJ2-1; unclear D gene. V was shortened by 2 bases and J by 10 bases, with 9 bases between the two germline ends. The CDR3 has 12 residues. Germline V lookup: CDR1 SGHTA, CDR2 FQGNSA. CDR3 in amino acids: CASSLILVEQFF. As DNA, the CDR3 is TGTGCCAGCAGCTTAATCCTCGTCGAGCAGTTCTTC.